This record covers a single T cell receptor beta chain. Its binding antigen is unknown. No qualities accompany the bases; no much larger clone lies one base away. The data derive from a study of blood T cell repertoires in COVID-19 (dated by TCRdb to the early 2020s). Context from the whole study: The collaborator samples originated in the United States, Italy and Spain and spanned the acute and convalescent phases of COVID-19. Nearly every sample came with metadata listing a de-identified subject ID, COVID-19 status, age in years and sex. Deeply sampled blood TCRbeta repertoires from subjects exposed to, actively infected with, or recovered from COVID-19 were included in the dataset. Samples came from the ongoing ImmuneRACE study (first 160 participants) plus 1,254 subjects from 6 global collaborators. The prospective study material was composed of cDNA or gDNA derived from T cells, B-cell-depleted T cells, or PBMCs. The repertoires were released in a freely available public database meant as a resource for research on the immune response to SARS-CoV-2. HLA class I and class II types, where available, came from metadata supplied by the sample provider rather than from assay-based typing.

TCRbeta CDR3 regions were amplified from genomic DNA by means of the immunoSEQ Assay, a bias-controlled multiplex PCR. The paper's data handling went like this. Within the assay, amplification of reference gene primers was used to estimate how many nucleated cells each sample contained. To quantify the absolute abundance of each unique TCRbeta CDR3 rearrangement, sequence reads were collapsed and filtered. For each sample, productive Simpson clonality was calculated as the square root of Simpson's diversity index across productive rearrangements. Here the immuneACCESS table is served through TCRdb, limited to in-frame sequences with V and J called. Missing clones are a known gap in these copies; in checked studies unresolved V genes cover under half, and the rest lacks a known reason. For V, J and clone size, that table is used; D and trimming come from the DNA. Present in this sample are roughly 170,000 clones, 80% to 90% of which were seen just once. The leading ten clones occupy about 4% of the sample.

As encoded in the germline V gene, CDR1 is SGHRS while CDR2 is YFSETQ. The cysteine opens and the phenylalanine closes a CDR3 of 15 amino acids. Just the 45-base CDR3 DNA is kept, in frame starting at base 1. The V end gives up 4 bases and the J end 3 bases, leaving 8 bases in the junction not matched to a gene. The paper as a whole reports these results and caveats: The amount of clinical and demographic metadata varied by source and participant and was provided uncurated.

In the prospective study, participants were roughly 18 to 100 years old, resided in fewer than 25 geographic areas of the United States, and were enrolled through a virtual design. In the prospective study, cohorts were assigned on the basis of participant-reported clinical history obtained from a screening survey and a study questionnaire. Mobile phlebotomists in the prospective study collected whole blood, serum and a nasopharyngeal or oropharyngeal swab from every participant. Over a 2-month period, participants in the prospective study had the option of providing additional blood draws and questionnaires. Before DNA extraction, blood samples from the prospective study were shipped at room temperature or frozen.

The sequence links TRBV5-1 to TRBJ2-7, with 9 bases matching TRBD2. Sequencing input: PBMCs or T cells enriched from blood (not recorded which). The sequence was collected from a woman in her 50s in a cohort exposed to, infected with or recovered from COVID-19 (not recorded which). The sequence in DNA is TGCGCCAGCAGCCCTAGCGGGATGGGGGGCTACGAGCAGTACTTC. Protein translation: CASSPSGMGGYEQYF.